A single sample gave rise to the 18 T cell receptor beta chains below, sequenced in a study of response to subunit inactivated influenza vaccine. TCRdb processed the RT-PCR reads anew with MiXCR; each CDR3 protein has one entry. The repertoire holds 430,000 or so distinct CDR3 sequences, with approximately 11% as singletons. The specimen comprised PBMCs from blood, sampled roughly 48 days after vaccination. Receptor source: a man in his fifties or sixties who received an inactivated influenza vaccine.

This clonotype has a count of ten or more. The rearrangement links TRBV5-4 to TRBJ2-3; 10 nucleotides align to TRBD1. The CDR3 runs 14 residues. V lost 5 bases to trimming and J lost 2 bases; unmatched junction nucleotides: 2. The germline V gene has CDR1 SGHNT and CDR2 YYREEE (reference sequence). CDR3 in DNA: TGTGCCAGCAGGACAGGGGGCACCACAGATACGCAGTATTTT. Translated, it gives CASRTGGTTDTQYF.

This clonotype has only a few counts. The V call is TRBV12-3 or TRBV12-4, the J call TRBJ1-2; 8 bases line up with TRBD1. The CDR3 runs to 13 residues. Trimming cost V 8 bases and J 2 bases; bases outside gene matches: 4. CDR3 sequence: CASSTGANYGYTF. The CDR3 DNA follows: TGTGCCAGCTCGACAGGGGCGAACTATGGCTACACCTTC.

This rearrangement joins TRBV12-3 or TRBV12-4 to TRBJ1-2; D is undetermined. V lost 3 bases and J 7 bases, leaving 12 bases between the germline ends. CDR3 size: 13 residues. The CDR3: CASSLVGDRGYTF. The DNA of the CDR3 is TGTGCCAGCAGTTTGGTGGGAGATCGTGGCTACACCTTC.

The chain recombines TRBV6-2 or TRBV6-3 with TRBJ2-7; D may correspond to TRBD1 or TRBD2 (6 bases each). Germline CDR1 and CDR2: MNHEY and SVGEGT. CDR3 length equals 16 residues. The ends were cut back, 3 bases at V and 2 bases at J, with 17 bases in the middle. The CDR3 sequence: CASSYSRGGSPYEQYF. CDR3 bases: TGTGCCAGCAGTTATAGCAGGGGAGGCAGCCCCTACGAGCAGTACTTC.

The chain couples TRBV7-9 to TRBJ2-7; no definite D call. There are 13 residues in the CDR3. V shed 5 bases and J shed 3 bases, with 11 bases lying between them. In germline, CDR1 is SEHNR, CDR2 FQNEAQ (reference sequence). The DNA for the CDR3 is TGTGCCAGCAGCCCAGACACAAACTACGAGCAGTACTTC. Translation gives CASSPDTNYEQYF.

This clonotype was detected many times. The V call is TRBV20-1, the J call TRBJ2-5; D gene unclear. The CDR3 sequence is 15 residues long. The V gene's germline CDR1 is DFQATT and CDR2 SNEGSKA (reference sequence). Deletions cut 0 bases from V and 1 base from J, with 12 bases between. CDR3 DNA: TGCAGTGCTAGAGATCCTATCGTGTCCCAAGAGACCCAGTACTTC. It encodes CSARDPIVSQETQYF.

The chain employs TRBV5-1 and TRBJ1-1; no firm D call. With 5 bases removed from V and 7 bases from J, the gap between germline ends came to 15 bases. Germline V gene lookup returns CDR1 SGHRS and CDR2 YFSETQ. The CDR3 runs 13 residues. DNA of the CDR3: TGCGCCAGCAGTCCCCACTCCGGCAGTGAAGCTTTCTTT. It codes for CASSPHSGSEAFF.

The sample holds a few counts of this clonotype. The rearrangement links TRBV20-1 to TRBJ2-5, with 8 bases aligning to TRBD2. The V segment lost 2 bases and the J segment 3 bases; nucleotides outside the gene matches: 2. Germline V gene data show CDR1 as DFQATT and CDR2 as SNEGSKA (reference sequence). This CDR3 comprises 13 residues. The CDR3 loop is CSARTSGEETQYF. The CDR3 coding sequence is TGCAGTGCTAGAACTAGCGGAGAAGAGACCCAGTACTTC.

The J gene is TRBJ1-6, the V gene TRBV4-1; possible D gene TRBD1, 6 bases. The CDR3 has 16 residues. CDR1 is MGHRA and CDR2 is YSYEKL in the germline V gene. The V end lost 0 bases, the J end lost 10 bases, and 16 bases lay between the germline ends. The CDR3 loop is CASSQEGGLRGSPLHF. Written as DNA, the CDR3 is TGCGCCAGCAGCCAAGAGGGGGGCCTCCGAGGGTCACCCCTCCACTTT.

This clonotype was observed a handful of times. The chain links TRBV24-1 to TRBJ2-1; 16 positions match TRBD2. The length of the CDR3 is 16 residues. The germline gives CDR1 KGHDR, CDR2 SFDVKD. The ends lost 4 bases at V and 8 bases at J; junction bases unmatched: 4. Here the CDR3 reads CATSDPGTSGRDEQFF. The CDR3, as DNA: TGTGCCACCAGTGACCCAGGGACTAGCGGGAGGGATGAGCAGTTCTTC.

The chain carries TRBV11-2 and TRBJ2-5, with TRBD2 matching over 13 bases. CDR3 size: 15 residues. Germline CDR1 and CDR2: SGHAT and FQNNGV. V lost 5 bases, J lost 7 bases, and 7 bases stayed unmatched. The CDR3 nucleotides read TGTGCCAGCAGCCCAGGACTAGCGGGGGACGGGACCCAGTACTTC. Translation gives CASSPGLAGDGTQYF. Drawing the rest from reference TRBV11-2 and TRBJ2-5, the complete variable domain is EAGVAQSPRYKIIEKRQSVAFWCNPISGHATLYWYQQILGQGPKLLIQFQNNGVVDDSQLPKDRFSAERLKGVDSTLKIQPAKLEDSAVYLCASSPGLAGDGTQYFGPGTRLLVL.

The rearrangement uses TRBV18 and TRBJ2-1; 7 bases line up with TRBD2. V was clipped by 3 bases and J by 5 bases; unmatched bases: 7. The CDR3 loop spans 15 amino acids. Germline V gene data show CDR1 as KGHSH and CDR2 as LQKENI. The CDR3, as DNA: TGTGCCAGCTCACCTCCTAGCGGCCTCCACAATGAGCAGTTCTTC. It is translated as CASSPPSGLHNEQFF.

This clonotype was recorded at least ten times. The CDR3 reads CASSFDPGLADTQYF. DNA of the CDR3: TGTGCCAGCAGTTTTGATCCGGGTTTGGCAGATACGCAGTATTTT. The chain recombines TRBV12-3 or TRBV12-4 with TRBJ2-3; no definite D call. The V gene lost 3 bases and the J gene lost 4 bases, with 14 bases spanning the gap. The CDR3 runs 15 residues.

This clonotype was found a few times. This chain links TRBV29-1 with TRBJ2-1; 11 bases agree with TRBD2. Per germline, CDR1 SQVTM and CDR2 ANQGSEA. The CDR3 has 13 residues. The V and J ends lost 0 bases and 15 bases, in that order; junction bases with no gene match: 7. DNA of the CDR3: TGCAGCGTTGAAGATGGGCTAGCGGGAGGTCGGTTCTTC. Its protein is CSVEDGLAGGRFF.

This clonotype was counted between two and nine times. This chain uses TRBV6-1 with TRBJ2-7, with D uncertain. CDR3 length: 14 residues. Looked up from germline, CDR1 is MNHNS and CDR2 is SASEGT. Deletions cut 2 bases from V and 6 bases from J, with 14 bases between. The CDR3 DNA reads as TGTGCCAGCAGTGAATCCAGGACCGATGGCGAGCAGTACTTC. Protein: CASSESRTDGEQYF.

This chain joins TRBV15 and TRBJ2-7, with D possibly matching TRBD1 (6 bases). The V and J ends lost 5 bases and 6 bases respectively, with 14 bases between them. The germline V gene encodes CDR1 LNHNV and CDR2 YYDKDF (reference sequence). The CDR3 runs 13 residues. The CDR3 coding sequence is TGTGCCACCAGCTACGGACAGCTCAGCGAGCAGTACTTC. Amino acids: CATSYGQLSEQYF.

This clonotype was picked up many times. The chain couples TRBV20-1 to TRBJ2-4, with a weak D call TRBD2 (5 bases). This CDR3 has 14 residues. Deletions cut 6 bases from V and 5 bases from J, with 17 bases between. The germline V gene has CDR1 DFQATT and CDR2 SNEGSKA (reference sequence). The CDR3 here is CSAVRARIENIQYF. The CDR3, as DNA: TGCAGTGCAGTGAGGGCGCGCATCGAAAACATTCAGTACTTC.

This chain connects TRBV20-1 to TRBJ1-4; D remains unclear. The germline gives CDR1 DFQATT, CDR2 SNEGSKA (reference sequence). Trimming removed 2 bases from V and 6 bases from J, with 13 bases in between. The CDR3 extends over 14 amino acids. CDR3 nucleotide sequence: TGCAGTGCTAGATGGACCGGGCGGCATGAAAAACTGTTTTTT. As protein: CSARWTGRHEKLFF.